The 18 T cell receptor beta chains listed next were all sequenced from one sample in a study of blood T cell repertoires in COVID-19. Sequenced by immunoSEQ multiplex PCR; TCRdb stores in-frame clones only, minus some. The sample carries 65,000 to 90,000 clones, approximately 78% recorded once. Material: peripheral blood. Receptors originate from a man in his fifties or sixties with acute or convalescent COVID-19.

The chain recombines TRBV3-1 (or the pseudogene TRBV3-2) with TRBJ2-7, with 7 bases aligning to TRBD1. The CDR3 consists of 15 residues. Germline CDR1 LGHDT, CDR2 YNNKEL (reference sequence). Trimming cost V 1 base and J 4 bases; bases outside gene matches: 7. CDR3 protein: CASSQVFGRGYEQYF. In nucleotides, the CDR3 is TGTGCCAGCAGCCAAGTTTTTGGCAGGGGGTACGAGCAGTACTTC.

The rearrangement joins TRBV12-5 to TRBJ1-5; 9 nucleotides line up with TRBD1. The CDR3 runs to 15 residues. Germline V gene data show CDR1 as LGHNT and CDR2 as FRNRAP. V shed 6 bases, J shed 2 bases, and the junction held 5 bases outside the gene matches. CDR3 DNA sequence: TGTGCTAGTGGACAGGACAGGGGTGGCAATCAGCCCCAGCATTTT. Translated, it gives CASGQDRGGNQPQHF. Full variable domain (missing parts from reference TRBV12-5 and TRBJ1-5): DARVTQTPRHKVTEMGQEVTMRCQPILGHNTVFWYRQTMMQGLELLAYFRNRAPLDDSGMPKDRFSAEMPDATLATLKIQPSEPRDSAVYFCASGQDRGGNQPQHFGDGTRLSIL.

This chain joins TRBV28 and TRBJ1-2, with 9 bases matching TRBD1. CDR1 and CDR2 (germline): MDHEN, SYDVKM. The CDR3 covers 15 residues. The junction had 11 bases not matched to a gene; V was cut back by 6 bases and J by 6 bases. This CDR3 is CASRGTGGAGNGYTF. CDR3 coding DNA: TGTGCCAGCAGAGGCACAGGGGGCGCGGGTAATGGCTACACCTTC.

The chain couples TRBV9 to TRBJ2-1; tentative D call: TRBD2 (6 bases). V shed 7 bases and J shed 5 bases, with 16 bases lying between them. Germline-derived CDR1 and CDR2 are SGDLS and YYNGEE. This CDR3 region has 14 residues. The CDR3 sequence is CASSRLVVHNEQFF. The DNA for the CDR3 is TGTGCCAGCTCCCGACTAGTCGTCCACAATGAGCAGTTCTTC.

J is TRBJ2-7 and V is TRBV28, with D maybe TRBD1 (6 bases). This CDR3 region has 15 residues. Germline V CDR1 and CDR2: MDHEN, SYDVKM. V lost 8 bases, J lost 6 bases, and 23 bases lay in between. The CDR3 region is CASGRTGTPSLEQYF. Here the CDR3 DNA reads TGTGCCAGCGGTCGTACCGGGACACCAAGTCTCGAGCAGTACTTC.

The genes are TRBV14 and TRBJ1-2; weak D call: TRBD1 (6 bases). Trimming took 1 base from V and 8 from J, leaving 11 bases between them. Germline CDR1 and CDR2: SGHDN and FVKESK. The CDR3 totals 13 residues. In nucleotides, the CDR3 is TGTGCCAGCAGCCAAGCCAGGGGAGTAGGCTACACCTTC. Translating gives CASSQARGVGYTF.

The rearrangement uses TRBV18 and TRBJ1-1, with D possibly TRBD1 on 6 matching bases. Trimming pared 3 bases from V and 3 bases from J, leaving 11 bases between. CDR1 and CDR2 (germline): KGHSH, LQKENI. The CDR3 consists of 14 residues. The CDR3 reads CASSPRRGYTEAFF. The CDR3 nucleotides are TGTGCCAGCTCACCGAGAAGGGGGTACACTGAAGCTTTCTTT. Full variable domain (missing parts from reference TRBV18 and TRBJ1-1): NAGVMQNPRHLVRRRGQEARLRCSPMKGHSHVYWYRQLPEEGLKFMVYLQKENIIDESGMPKERFSAEFPKEGPSILRIQQVVRGDSAAYFCASSPRRGYTEAFFGQGTRLTVV.

V gene TRBV7-2 combines with J gene TRBJ1-5; no clear D gene. CDR1 is SGHTA, CDR2 FQGNSA, per germline. Trimming removed 2 bases at V and 3 bases at J, with 14 bases between. The CDR3 runs 16 residues. The CDR3 DNA reads as TGTGCCAGCAGCTTAAAAACGGGGTCGAACAATCAGCCCCAGCATTTT. This encodes CASSLKTGSNNQPQHF.

The chain recombines TRBV14 with TRBJ2-5; a possible D gene is TRBD2 (5 bases). The CDR3 consists of 15 residues. V lost 1 base to trimming and J lost 2 bases, with 11 bases between them. CDR1 and CDR2 from the germline V gene are SGHDN and FVKESK. The CDR3 nucleotides read TGTGCCAGCAGCCAAGCAACGAGACTACAAGAGACCCAGTACTTC. Its translation: CASSQATRLQETQYF.

The rearrangement links TRBV5-4 to TRBJ1-3; tentative D call: TRBD1 (5 bases). V lost 0 bases and J 4 bases, leaving 11 bases between the germline ends. Looked up from germline, CDR1 is SGHNT and CDR2 is YYREEE (reference sequence). The CDR3 is made up of 15 amino acids. The CDR3 coding sequence is TGTGCCAGCAGCTTGGATGGCAGGGCGGGAAACACCATATATTTT. It is translated as CASSLDGRAGNTIYF.

This clone showed up just a few times. The genes are TRBV2 and TRBJ1-4; TRBD1 aligns across 7 bases. In germline, CDR1 is SNHLY, CDR2 FYNNEI. This CDR3 comprises 12 residues. Trimming at V came to 8 bases and at J to 6 bases, leaving 3 bases not matched to a gene. The CDR3 region is CASWGQYEKLFF. Written as DNA, the CDR3 is TGTGCCAGCTGGGGACAGTATGAAAAACTGTTTTTT.

J is TRBJ2-3 and V is TRBV6-2 or TRBV6-3; no reliable D call. The CDR3 loop spans 15 amino acids. Deletions cut 5 bases from V and 1 base from J, with 13 bases between. CDR1 is MNHEY, CDR2 SVGEGT, per germline. This CDR3 reads CASSTRRVGTDTQYF. CDR3 bases: TGTGCCAGCAGTACCCGTCGGGTAGGCACAGATACGCAGTATTTT.

This rearrangement joins TRBV28 to TRBJ2-7, with D possibly matching TRBD2 (5 bases). CDR1 and CDR2 from the germline V gene are MDHEN and SYDVKM. Trimming stripped 3 bases from V and 2 bases from J, with 8 bases between. CDR3 size: 13 residues. Here the CDR3 reads CASSLRVPYEQYF. CDR3 bases: TGTGCCAGCAGTTTGAGGGTCCCCTACGAGCAGTACTTC.

This sequence joins TRBV7-2 and TRBJ2-2; possible D gene TRBD2, 7 bases. The CDR3 covers 16 residues. The germline V and J ends were trimmed by 5 bases and 4 bases, with 17 bases remaining between them. CDR1 and CDR2 from the germline V gene are SGHTA and FQGNSA. CDR3 region: CASSERGGSFTGELFF. The CDR3 region has the DNA TGTGCCAGCAGCGAAAGGGGGGGTTCCTTCACCGGGGAGCTGTTTTTT. Looking up the rest from reference TRBV7-2 and TRBJ2-2 gives the full variable domain: GAGVSQSPSNKVTEKGKDVELRCDPISGHTALYWYRQSLGQGLEFLIYFQGNSAPDKSGLPSDRFSAERTGGSVSTLTIQRTQQEDSAVYLCASSERGGSFTGELFFGEGSRLTVL.

The genes are TRBV14 and TRBJ1-2, with D unresolved. Trimming left V 1 base short and J 0 bases short, with 12 bases between. This CDR3 has 16 residues. Germline CDR1 and CDR2: SGHDN and FVKESK. The CDR3, as DNA: TGTGCCAGCAGCCAAGTGGATACAGATTCTAACTATGGCTACACCTTC. Translating it yields CASSQVDTDSNYGYTF.

This chain uses TRBV28 with TRBJ1-2; TRBD1 agrees at 8 bases. Germline V gives CDR1 MDHEN, CDR2 SYDVKM. This CDR3 spans 14 amino acids. Losses at the gene ends were 5 bases for V and 10 bases for J; bases not matched to a gene: 12. CDR3 nucleotide sequence: TGTGCCAGCAGTCAACCGGGACAGGTTCTTGACTACACCTTC. Translated: CASSQPGQVLDYTF.

The chain combines TRBV11-2 with TRBJ1-2; TRBD1 aligns across 9 bases. J gave up 2 bases and V 8 bases, and 9 bases lay outside the gene matches. Germline V gene sequence: CDR1 SGHAT, CDR2 FQNNGV. The CDR3 spans 15 residues. The CDR3 coding sequence is TGTGCCAGCCGACCGACAGGGGGGGAAAACTATGGCTACACCTTC. Translation: CASRPTGGENYGYTF. Supplemented by reference TRBV11-2 and TRBJ1-2, the full variable domain reads EAGVAQSPRYKIIEKRQSVAFWCNPISGHATLYWYQQILGQGPKLLIQFQNNGVVDDSQLPKDRFSAERLKGVDSTLKIQPAKLEDSAVYLCASRPTGGENYGYTFGSGTRLTVV.

The chain links TRBV11-2 to TRBJ1-5; 9 bases fit TRBD1. Germline loops: CDR1 SGHAT, CDR2 FQNNGV. The V gene end was trimmed by 5 bases and the J gene end by 4 bases; junction bases not matched to a gene: 6. The CDR3 totals 15 residues. The CDR3 sequence is CASSLGTGINQPQHF. The CDR3 bases are TGTGCCAGCAGCCTGGGGACAGGGATTAATCAGCCCCAGCATTTT. Filled out from reference TRBV11-2 and TRBJ1-5, the complete variable domain reads EAGVAQSPRYKIIEKRQSVAFWCNPISGHATLYWYQQILGQGPKLLIQFQNNGVVDDSQLPKDRFSAERLKGVDSTLKIQPAKLEDSAVYLCASSLGTGINQPQHFGDGTRLSIL.